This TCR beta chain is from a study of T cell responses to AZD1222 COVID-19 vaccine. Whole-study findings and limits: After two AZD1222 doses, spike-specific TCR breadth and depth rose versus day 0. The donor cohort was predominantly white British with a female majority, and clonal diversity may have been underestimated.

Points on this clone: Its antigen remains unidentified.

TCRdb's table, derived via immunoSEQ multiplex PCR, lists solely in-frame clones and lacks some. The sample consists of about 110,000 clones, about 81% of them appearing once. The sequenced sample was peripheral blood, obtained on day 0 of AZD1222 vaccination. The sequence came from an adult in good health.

CDR3 region: CASSPGQEISYEQYF. CDR3 in DNA: TGCGCCAGCAGCCCCGGACAGGAGATCAGCTACGAGCAGTACTTC. The chain is built from TRBV5-1 and TRBJ2-7, with 7 bases lining up with TRBD1. J gave up 3 bases and V 4 bases, and 10 bases lay outside the gene matches. The CDR3 is made up of 15 amino acids. Per the germline V gene, CDR1 is SGHRS and CDR2 is YFSETQ.